Reported below is one T cell receptor (beta chain). Its matching antigen is unknown. These data belong to a study of T cell responses to AZD1222 COVID-19 vaccine. Study observations and caveats: No repertoire was sampled before or during the peak T cell response, only after it.

Germline CDR1 SGHRS, CDR2 YFSETQ. The CDR3 has 13 amino acids. The ends were cut back, 2 bases at V and 4 bases at J, with 7 bases in the middle. Some clones are missing from TCRdb's copy, which holds only in-frame ones; the method was immunoSEQ multiplex PCR. In the table there are around 130,000 clones, over 90% of which are singletons. The chain has TRBV5-1 and TRBJ1-5; D not certain. This TCR was recovered from an adult in good health. Sequenced material: peripheral blood, taken on day 0 of AZD1222 vaccination. CDR3 loop: CASSLAVNQPQHF. As DNA, the CDR3 is TGCGCCAGCAGCTTAGCAGTAAATCAGCCCCAGCATTTT.